This TCR beta chain derives from a study of T cells in Graves' hyperthyroidism and ophthalmopathy. There were TCR beta CDR3 regions amplified from RNA transcripts. HTBI primers were employed in a first-round RT-PCR of the TCR CDR3. TCRdb analysed the multiplex PCR reads with MiXCR anew, one entry per CDR3 protein. This repertoire shows some 380,000 distinct CDR3 sequences, roughly 14% found once; its top ten account for less than 25%. Ahead of any ophthalmopathy symptoms, the blood sample was obtained at the first diagnosis of hyperthyroidism. This receptor was obtained from a man in his thirties or forties with Graves' hyperthyroidism that later progressed to Graves' ophthalmopathy. Input material: blood.

This CDR3 reads CASSLWAAITDTQYF. The CDR3 nucleotides read TGTGCCAGCAGCTTATGGGCAGCGATCACAGATACGCAGTATTTT. V gene TRBV7-2 combines with J gene TRBJ2-3; D is unclear. In germline, CDR1 is SGHTA, CDR2 FQGNSA. CDR3 length: 15 residues. V shed 2 bases and J shed 2 bases, with 11 bases lying between them. The full variable domain, with the rest looked up from reference TRBV7-2 and TRBJ2-3, is GAGVSQSPSNKVTEKGKDVELRCDPISGHTALYWYRQSLGQGLEFLIYFQGNSAPDKSGLPSDRFSAERTGGSVSTLTIQRTQQEDSAVYLCASSLWAAITDTQYFGPGTRLTVL.